This is a list of T cell receptor beta chains from one sample in a study of blood T cell repertoires in COVID-19. Sequenced by immunoSEQ multiplex PCR; TCRdb stores in-frame clones only, minus some. The sample lists about 440,000 clones, 70% to 90% occurring once. Sequenced input: PBMCs or T cells enriched from blood (not recorded which). All receptors come from a woman under 30 with acute COVID-19. CDR3s include the opening cysteine and the closing phenylalanine or tryptophan. D genes are given only for firm matches. Clone size is not always given. Where it is, it says once, few, many or a class for expanded clones.

V gene	D gene	CDR3 length	J gene	clone size	CDR3 protein	CDR3 DNA
TRBV7-9	.	12	TRBJ2-7	once	CASSFTGYEQYF	TGTGCCAGCAGCTTTACGGGGTACGAGCAGTACTTC
TRBV6-1	TRBD1	15	TRBJ2-5	.	CASSEAGQGLETQYF	TGTGCCAGCAGTGAAGCGGGACAGGGTCTAGAGACCCAGTACTTC
TRBV20-1	.	12	TRBJ1-2	.	CSASTDNYGYTF	TGCAGTGCTAGTACAGATAACTATGGCTACACCTTC
TRBV11-2	.	16	TRBJ1-1	.	CASSLAGSYMNTEAFF	TGTGCCAGCAGCTTAGCGGGGAGTTACATGAACACTGAAGCTTTCTTT
TRBV10-2	.	12	TRBJ1-3	.	CASSYAGNTIYF	TGCGCCAGCAGTTATGCTGGAAACACCATATATTTT
TRBV10-3	TRBD2	15	TRBJ2-3	.	CAISGLAGGTDTQYF	TGTGCCATCAGTGGCCTAGCGGGGGGCACAGATACGCAGTATTTT
TRBV5-8	.	13	TRBJ2-1	.	CASSLEWGQKQFF	TGTGCCAGCAGCTTGGAGTGGGGGCAAAAGCAGTTCTTC
TRBV7-9	.	15	TRBJ2-3	.	CASIPAGWETDTQYF	TGTGCCAGCATCCCCGCGGGGTGGGAAACAGATACGCAGTATTTT
TRBV29-1	.	13	TRBJ1-2	few	CSANTGYFYGYTF	TGCAGCGCGAATACAGGGTATTTCTATGGCTACACCTTC
TRBV2	TRBD2	15	TRBJ2-3	.	CASRLAGERGDTQYF	TGTGCCAGCAGACTAGCGGGGGAGCGGGGAGATACGCAGTATTTT
TRBV12-3/TRBV12-4	.	12	TRBJ2-7	.	CASSPNGYEQYF	TGTGCCAGCAGTCCTAACGGTTACGAGCAGTACTTC
TRBV29-1	TRBD2	16	TRBJ2-1	.	CSVEGLAGGQIDEQFF	TGCAGCGTTGAAGGGCTAGCGGGAGGCCAAATCGATGAGCAGTTCTTC
TRBV9	.	15	TRBJ1-2	.	CASSGATGANYGYTF	TGTGCCAGCAGCGGGGCGACAGGCGCTAACTATGGCTACACCTTC
TRBV5-1	.	14	TRBJ1-1	.	CASRSRAMNTEAFF	TGCGCCAGCAGATCGAGGGCTATGAACACTGAAGCTTTCTTT
TRBV4-3	TRBD2	15	TRBJ2-3	once	CASSISGSRADTQYF	TGCGCCAGCAGCATCAGCGGGAGTAGGGCAGATACGCAGTATTTT
TRBV29-1	.	12	TRBJ1-1	.	CSALGGELTAFF	TGCAGCGCATTGGGGGGGGAATTGACAGCTTTCTTT
TRBV14	TRBD1	14	TRBJ2-7	.	CASSQARGPYEQYF	TGTGCCAGCAGCCAAGCTAGGGGGCCCTACGAGCAGTACTTC
TRBV6-5	.	12	TRBJ2-1	.	CASSFLQKEQFF	TGTGCCAGCAGTTTCCTACAGAAAGAGCAGTTCTTC
TRBV9	TRBD1	13	TRBJ2-5	.	CASSPGQQETQYF	TGTGCCAGCAGCCCGGGACAGCAAGAGACCCAGTACTTC
TRBV4-2	.	12	TRBJ2-2	.	CASSQVSGELFF	TGTGCCAGCAGCCAAGTCTCCGGGGAGCTGTTTTTT
TRBV28	.	15	TRBJ1-5	.	CASTTTGEGNQPQHF	TGTGCCAGCACCACGACCGGGGAGGGCAATCAGCCCCAGCATTTT
TRBV9	.	14	TRBJ2-2	.	CASRAQGKTGELFF	TGTGCCAGCAGGGCTCAGGGGAAAACCGGGGAGCTGTTTTTT
TRBV5-1	.	15	TRBJ2-3	.	CASSLVAGATDTQYF	TGCGCCAGCAGCTTGGTTGCAGGGGCCACAGATACGCAGTATTTT
TRBV9	.	15	TRBJ1-1	.	CASSVDGGAGTEAFF	TGTGCCAGCAGCGTAGATGGGGGGGCGGGCACTGAAGCTTTCTTT
TRBV28	.	14	TRBJ1-3	.	CASSSGGSGNTIYF	TGTGCCAGCAGCTCCGGGGGCTCTGGAAACACCATATATTTT
TRBV28	TRBD1	15	TRBJ2-7	.	CASSRPGTGVYEQYF	TGTGCCAGCAGCCGACCCGGGACAGGGGTTTACGAGCAGTACTTC
TRBV29-1	TRBD2	13	TRBJ2-3	.	CSVGRGGEDTQYF	TGCAGCGTTGGGCGGGGGGGTGAAGATACGCAGTATTTT
TRBV2	TRBD1	16	TRBJ1-3	once	CASEAGQGRAGNTIYF	TGTGCCAGCGAGGCCGGACAGGGACGAGCTGGAAACACCATATATTTT
TRBV7-2	.	15	TRBJ2-3	.	CASSIRSTSTDTQYF	TGTGCCAGCAGCATTCGTTCCACTAGCACAGATACGCAGTATTTT
TRBV14	.	13	TRBJ2-7	.	CASSQAWDSGQYF	TGTGCCAGCAGCCAAGCCTGGGACTCCGGGCAGTACTTC
TRBV11-2	.	13	TRBJ1-4	few	CASSSYRVTKLFF	TGTGCCAGCAGCTCGTACAGGGTAACGAAACTGTTTTTT
TRBV6-5	.	14	TRBJ1-4	few	CASSYSTDHEKLFF	TGTGCCAGCAGTTACTCCACAGATCACGAAAAACTGTTTTTT
TRBV5-5	TRBD1	16	TRBJ1-5	.	CASSLIWGQGDQPQHF	TGTGCCAGCAGCTTGATATGGGGACAGGGGGATCAGCCCCAGCATTTT
TRBV29-1	.	12	TRBJ2-1	few	CSGSQRNNEQFF	TGCAGCGGCTCTCAGCGGAACAATGAGCAGTTCTTC
TRBV28	.	14	TRBJ2-7	.	CASSLEVGQYEQYF	TGTGCCAGCAGTTTGGAGGTAGGGCAGTACGAGCAGTACTTC
TRBV7-2	TRBD2	13	TRBJ2-5	.	CASSFAGEETQYF	TGTGCCAGCAGCTTCGCGGGAGAGGAGACCCAGTACTTC
TRBV19	TRBD1	14	TRBJ2-7	.	CASSTGTGRYEQYF	TGTGCCAGTAGTACCGGGACAGGGAGATACGAGCAGTACTTC
TRBV27	.	14	TRBJ1-2	.	CASSQTIIPTSYTF	TGTGCCAGCAGTCAAACTATTATCCCTACGAGCTACACCTTC
TRBV7-8	.	14	TRBJ1-1	.	CASSFPGVDTEAFF	TGTGCCAGCAGCTTTCCGGGGGTGGACACTGAAGCTTTCTTT